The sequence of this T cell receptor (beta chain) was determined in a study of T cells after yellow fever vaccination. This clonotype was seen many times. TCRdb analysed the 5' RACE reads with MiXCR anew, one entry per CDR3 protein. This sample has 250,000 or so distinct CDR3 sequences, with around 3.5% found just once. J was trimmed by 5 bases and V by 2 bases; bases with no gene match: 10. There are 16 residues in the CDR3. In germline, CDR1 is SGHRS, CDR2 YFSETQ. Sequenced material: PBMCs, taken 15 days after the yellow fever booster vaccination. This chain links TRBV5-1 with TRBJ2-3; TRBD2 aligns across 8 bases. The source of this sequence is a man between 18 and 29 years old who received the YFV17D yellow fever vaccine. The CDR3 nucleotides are TGCGCCAGCAGCTTACAGGCCGGGGGGGACGGAGATACGCAGTATTTT. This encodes CASSLQAGGDGDTQYF.